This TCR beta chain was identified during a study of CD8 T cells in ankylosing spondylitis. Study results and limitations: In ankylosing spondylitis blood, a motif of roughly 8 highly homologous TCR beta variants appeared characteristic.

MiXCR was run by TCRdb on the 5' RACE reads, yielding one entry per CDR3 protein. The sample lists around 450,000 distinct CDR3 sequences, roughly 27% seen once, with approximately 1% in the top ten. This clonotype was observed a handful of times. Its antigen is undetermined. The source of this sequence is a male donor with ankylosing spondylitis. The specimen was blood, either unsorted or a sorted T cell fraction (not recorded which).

CDR3 in DNA: TGCGCCAGCAGCCACCCCACGGGACAGGGGGCCGGGGAGCTGTTTTTT. Residues: CASSHPTGQGAGELFF. The rearrangement joins TRBV4-1 to TRBJ2-2; TRBD1 aligns across 11 bases. Germline assignment: CDR1 MGHRA and CDR2 YSYEKL. There are 16 residues in the CDR3. V gave up 3 bases and J gave up 6 bases; unmatched junction bases: 6.